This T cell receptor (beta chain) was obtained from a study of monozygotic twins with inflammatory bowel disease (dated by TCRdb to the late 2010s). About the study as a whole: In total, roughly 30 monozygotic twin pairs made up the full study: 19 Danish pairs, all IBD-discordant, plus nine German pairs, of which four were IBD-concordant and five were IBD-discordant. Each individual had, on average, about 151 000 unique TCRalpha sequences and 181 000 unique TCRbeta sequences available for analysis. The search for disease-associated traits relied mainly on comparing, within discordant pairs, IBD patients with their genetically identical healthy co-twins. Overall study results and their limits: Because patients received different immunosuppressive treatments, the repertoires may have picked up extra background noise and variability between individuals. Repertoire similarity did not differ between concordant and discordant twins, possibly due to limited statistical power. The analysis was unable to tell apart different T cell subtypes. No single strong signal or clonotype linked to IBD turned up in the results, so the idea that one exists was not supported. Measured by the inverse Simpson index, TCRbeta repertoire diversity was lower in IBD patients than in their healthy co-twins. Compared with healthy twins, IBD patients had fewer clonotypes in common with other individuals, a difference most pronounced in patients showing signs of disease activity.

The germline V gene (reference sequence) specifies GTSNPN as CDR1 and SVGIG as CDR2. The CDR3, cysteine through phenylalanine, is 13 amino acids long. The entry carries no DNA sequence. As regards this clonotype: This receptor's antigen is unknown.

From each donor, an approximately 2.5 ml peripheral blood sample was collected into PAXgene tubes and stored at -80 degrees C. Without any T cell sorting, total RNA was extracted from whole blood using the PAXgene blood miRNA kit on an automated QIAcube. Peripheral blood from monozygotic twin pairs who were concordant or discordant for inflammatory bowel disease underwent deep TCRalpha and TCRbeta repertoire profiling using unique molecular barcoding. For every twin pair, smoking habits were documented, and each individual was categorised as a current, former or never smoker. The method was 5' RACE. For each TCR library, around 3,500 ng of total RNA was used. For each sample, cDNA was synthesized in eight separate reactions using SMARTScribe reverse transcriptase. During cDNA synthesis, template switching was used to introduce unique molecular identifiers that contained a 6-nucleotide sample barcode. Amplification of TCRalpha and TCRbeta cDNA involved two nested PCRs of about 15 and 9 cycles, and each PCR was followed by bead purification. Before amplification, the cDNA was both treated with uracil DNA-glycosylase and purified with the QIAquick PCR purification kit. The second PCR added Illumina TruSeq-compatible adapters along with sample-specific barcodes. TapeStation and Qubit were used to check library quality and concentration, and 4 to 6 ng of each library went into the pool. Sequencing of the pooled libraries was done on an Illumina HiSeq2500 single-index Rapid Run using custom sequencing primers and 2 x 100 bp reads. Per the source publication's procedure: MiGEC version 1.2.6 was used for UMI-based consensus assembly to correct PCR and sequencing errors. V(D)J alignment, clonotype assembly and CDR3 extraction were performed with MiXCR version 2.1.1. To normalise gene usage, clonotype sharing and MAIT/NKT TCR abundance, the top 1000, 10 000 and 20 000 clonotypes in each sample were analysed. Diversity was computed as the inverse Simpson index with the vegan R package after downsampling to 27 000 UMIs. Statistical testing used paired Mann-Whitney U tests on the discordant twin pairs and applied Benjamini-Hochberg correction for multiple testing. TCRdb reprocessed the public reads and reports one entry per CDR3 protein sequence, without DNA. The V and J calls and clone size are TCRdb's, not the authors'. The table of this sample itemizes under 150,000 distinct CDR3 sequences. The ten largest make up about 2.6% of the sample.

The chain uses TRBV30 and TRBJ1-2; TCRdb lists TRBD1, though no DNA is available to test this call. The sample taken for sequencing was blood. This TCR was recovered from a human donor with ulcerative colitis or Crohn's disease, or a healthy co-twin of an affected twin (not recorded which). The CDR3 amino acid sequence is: CAWRGQGARGYTF.